A single sample gave rise to the 32 T cell receptor beta chains below, sequenced in a study of beta chain features in type 1 diabetes. Study conclusions and caveats: Moderate but significant shortening of TCRB CDR3s was recorded in all four CD4+ subsets from Type 1 diabetes patients.

As every portion of the isolated RNA was reverse transcribed, the sequencing read expressed TCRB transcripts. Some clones are missing from TCRdb's copy, which holds only in-frame ones; the method was immunoSEQ multiplex PCR. The sample lists about 740,000 clones; around an eighth were seen once. No antigen is known for these receptors. The specimen was naive CD4+ T cells from blood. These receptors were obtained from a man aged 18-30 years with type 1 diabetes.

This chain connects TRBV28 to TRBJ2-2; TRBD1 is a possible D gene (6 bases). V lost 8 bases, J lost 0 bases, and 10 bases lay in between. Germline V gene sequence: CDR1 MDHEN, CDR2 SYDVKM. The CDR3 covers 14 residues. The CDR3 bases are TGTGCCAGCGAGGACAGCCCGAACACCGGGGAGCTGTTTTTT. Residues: CASEDSPNTGELFF.

The chain joins TRBV2 to TRBJ2-5; 13 nucleotides align to TRBD2. Trimming removed 7 bases from V and 1 base from J; junction bases left unmatched: 6. Germline CDR1 and CDR2: SNHLY and FYNNEI. This CDR3 is 16 amino acids long. CDR3 sequence reads: CASTGTSGAIQETQYF. CDR3 sequence (DNA): TGTGCCAGCACCGGGACTAGCGGGGCCATCCAAGAGACCCAGTACTTC.

This chain uses TRBV6-5 with TRBJ2-5; a weak D match, TRBD1 (5 bases). This CDR3 has 14 residues. The V gene's germline CDR1 is MNHEY and CDR2 SVGAGI. V gave up 6 bases and J gave up 1 base, with 12 bases separating them. CDR3 loop: CASRIQEFQETQYF. CDR3 nucleotides: TGTGCCAGCAGGATACAGGAATTCCAAGAGACCCAGTACTTC.

This clone was counted only a few times. This chain uses TRBV15 with TRBJ2-6, with D unresolved. Trimming removed 2 bases at V and 0 bases at J, with 5 bases between. Germline V gene data show CDR1 as LNHNV and CDR2 as YYDKDF (reference sequence). The CDR3 runs to 15 residues. The CDR3 coding sequence is TGTGCCACCAGCAGACCGTACTCTGGGGCCAACGTCCTGACTTTC. This translates into CATSRPYSGANVLTF.

The chain couples TRBV5-1 to TRBJ2-5, with D perhaps TRBD2 (5 bases). In germline, CDR1 is SGHRS, CDR2 YFSETQ. CDR3 length equals 14 residues. The V end lost 6 bases, the J end lost 2 bases, and 14 bases lay between the germline ends. CDR3 in DNA: TGCGCCAGCAAACCCATCGAGGGACAAGAGACCCAGTACTTC. Its translation is CASKPIEGQETQYF.

The V and J genes are TRBV6-1 and TRBJ1-3; D not certain. Germline V gene data show CDR1 as MNHNS and CDR2 as SASEGT. The CDR3 length is 13 residues. The germline V and J ends were trimmed by 8 bases and 0 bases, with 8 bases remaining between them. This CDR3 reads CASHPGSGNTIYF. The CDR3 nucleotides are TGTGCCAGCCATCCGGGCTCTGGAAACACCATATATTTT.

This clone was found a few times. The chain links TRBV6-5 to TRBJ1-4; D remains unclear. The CDR3 runs to 13 residues. CDR1 and CDR2 (germline): MNHEY, SVGAGI. The germline V and J ends were trimmed by 2 bases and 8 bases, with 9 bases remaining between them. The chain's CDR3 is CASSYTHGEKLFF. CDR3 DNA sequence: TGTGCCAGCAGTTACACGCATGGCGAAAAACTGTTTTTT.

This clone was seen more than once but under ten times. The chain employs TRBV28 and TRBJ2-7, with a tentative D call TRBD1 (5 bases). The CDR3 is 12 amino acids. Trimming pared 6 bases from V and 12 bases from J, leaving 18 bases between. CDR1 and CDR2 (germline): MDHEN, SYDVKM. CDR3 in amino acids: CASRTVEGSWYF. In DNA, the CDR3 is TGTGCCAGCAGGACAGTCGAAGGTTCTTGGTACTTC.

This clone was seen a few times. This chain links TRBV30 with TRBJ1-1, with D uncertain. The germline V gene encodes CDR1 GTSNPN and CDR2 SVGIG (reference sequence). The CDR3 extends over 13 amino acids. The V gene lost 2 bases and the J gene lost 5 bases, with 12 bases spanning the gap. The CDR3 nucleotides read TGTGCCTGGAGTACGATGGCAGGAACTGAAGCTTTCTTT. This encodes CAWSTMAGTEAFF.

The chain combines TRBV7-3 with TRBJ2-3, with a weak D call TRBD2 (5 bases). The V gene lost 4 bases and the J gene lost 6 bases, with 11 bases spanning the gap. The germline V gene encodes CDR1 SGHTA and CDR2 FQGTGA. This CDR3 comprises 13 residues. CDR3 sequence (DNA): TGTGCCAGCAGCTCCCGGTGGAGGGATACGCAGTATTTT. This translates into CASSSRWRDTQYF. The full variable domain, completed using reference TRBV7-3 and TRBJ2-3, is GAGVSQTPSNKVTEKGKYVELRCDPISGHTALYWYRQSLGQGPEFLIYFQGTGAADDSGLPNDRFFAVRPEGSVSTLKIQRTERGDSAVYLCASSSRWRDTQYFGPGTRLTVL.

The chain is built from TRBV4-1 and TRBJ2-5; D is perhaps TRBD2 (7 bases). CDR3 size: 16 residues. The V and J ends lost 3 bases and 4 bases respectively, with 18 bases between them. Germline V gene lookup returns CDR1 MGHRA and CDR2 YSYEKL. CDR3 coding DNA: TGCGCCAGCAGCCATCGAACGGGGGGCCCGGGAGAGACCCAGTACTTC. It is translated as CASSHRTGGPGETQYF.

This clone occurred a few times. In DNA, the CDR3 is TGTGCCAGCAGCTTAGATTTTCAGCCCCAGCATTTT. This codes for CASSLDFQPQHF. The chain joins TRBV7-9 to TRBJ1-5; D not certain. Trimming shortened V by 1 base and J by 6 bases, and 4 bases separated the two germline ends. The CDR3 is made up of 12 amino acids. Per germline, CDR1 SEHNR and CDR2 FQNEAQ (reference sequence).

This clone was observed a handful of times. The rearrangement links TRBV11-3 to TRBJ2-4; D is possibly TRBD1 (6 bases). The CDR3 covers 13 residues. Trimming shortened V by 2 bases and J by 8 bases, and 10 bases separated the two germline ends. The V gene's germline CDR1 is SGHNT and CDR2 YENEEA. For the CDR3, the DNA is TGTGCCAGCAGCTTAAAGGGGGTGGACATTCAGTACTTC. It codes for CASSLKGVDIQYF.

This clone was found a few times. The V call is TRBV7-2, the J call TRBJ1-6, with 7 bases matching TRBD1. J gave up 10 bases and V 5 bases, and 11 bases lay outside the gene matches. CDR1 is SGHTA, CDR2 FQGNSA, per germline. The CDR3 is made up of 15 amino acids. CDR3 nucleotides: TGTGCCAGCAGCCATTCCGGGACAGCAAAGTCACCCCTCCACTTT. Translated, it gives CASSHSGTAKSPLHF.

This clone was counted between two and nine times. This chain joins TRBV13 and TRBJ2-1, with TRBD2 matching over 10 bases. Trimming took 1 base from V and 4 from J; bases not matched to a gene: 7. Germline V gene lookup returns CDR1 PRHDT and CDR2 FYEKMQ (reference sequence). The CDR3 sequence is 17 residues long. Here the CDR3 reads CASSLEISGGTYNEQFF. For the CDR3, the DNA is TGTGCCAGCAGCTTAGAGATTAGCGGGGGGACTTACAATGAGCAGTTCTTC.

V usage is TRBV7-8 and J usage is TRBJ2-7; the D is unclear. Between the trimmed V and J ends, which lost 5 bases and 3 bases, there was a span of 14 bases. The CDR3 is 14 residues long. Germline V gives CDR1 SGHVS, CDR2 FQNEAQ. The CDR3 loop reads CASSTRGPSYEQYF. The CDR3 nucleotides are TGTGCCAGCAGCACCCGCGGACCGAGCTACGAGCAGTACTTC. Drawing the rest from reference TRBV7-8 and TRBJ2-7, the complete variable domain is GAGVSQSPRYKVAKRGQDVALRCDPISGHVSLFWYQQALGQGPEFLTYFQNEAQLDKSGLPSDRFFAERPEGSVSTLKIQRTQQEDSAVYLCASSTRGPSYEQYFGPGTRLTVT.

The J gene is TRBJ2-6, the V gene TRBV9; possibly TRBD1 for D (5 bases). CDR1 and CDR2 from the germline V gene are SGDLS and YYNGEE. The CDR3 runs to 18 residues. V was shortened by 0 bases and J by 2 bases, with 15 bases between the two germline ends. CDR3 DNA: TGTGCCAGCAGCGTAGGGGCAGGGAAAGAAGCTGGGGCCAACGTCCTGACTTTC. Protein: CASSVGAGKEAGANVLTF.

J is TRBJ2-6 and V is TRBV30; D may be TRBD1 (5 bases). Germline values: CDR1 GTSNPN, CDR2 SVGIG (reference sequence). Trimming removed 8 bases at V and 0 bases at J, with 11 bases between. CDR3 length equals 14 residues. The CDR3 here is CAPTGSSGANVLTF. Written as DNA, the CDR3 is TGTGCCCCCACAGGCAGCTCTGGGGCCAACGTCCTGACTTTC.

This clone occurred a few times. The V call is TRBV25-1, the J call TRBJ1-1; D possibly corresponds to TRBD1 (5 bases). Germline-derived CDR1 and CDR2 are MGHDK and SYGVNS. There are 14 residues in the CDR3. Trimming left V 5 bases short and J 10 bases short, with 20 bases between. The CDR3 reads CASSLEGAYYGAFF. The CDR3 region has the DNA TGTGCCAGCAGTCTCGAAGGGGCGTACTATGGAGCTTTCTTT.

V is TRBV9 and J is TRBJ2-3; D is undetermined. CDR1 SGDLS and CDR2 YYNGEE come from the germline V gene. V lost 3 bases to trimming and J lost 5 bases, with 16 bases between them. The CDR3 covers 15 residues. CDR3 sequence reads: CASSAEEWGGDTQYF. The CDR3 DNA reads TGTGCCAGCAGCGCCGAGGAGTGGGGTGGAGATACGCAGTATTTT. Complete variable domain (other parts from reference TRBV9 and TRBJ2-3): DSGVTQTPKHLITATGQRVTLRCSPRSGDLSVYWYQQSLDQGLQFLIQYYNGEERAKGNILERFSAQQFPDLHSELNLSSLELGDSALYFCASSAEEWGGDTQYFGPGTRLTVL.

This clone was picked up a small number of times. V usage is TRBV29-1 and J usage is TRBJ2-7, with D tentatively TRBD1 (6 bases). The CDR3 consists of 16 residues. The germline gives CDR1 SQVTM, CDR2 ANQGSEA. Deletions cut 5 bases from V and 3 bases from J, with 23 bases between. The CDR3 reads CSVLTGTLLGNYEQYF. The CDR3 DNA sequence: TGCAGCGTTCTTACCGGGACACTTCTAGGGAACTACGAGCAGTACTTC.

A few counts support this clone. The rearrangement links TRBV7-3 to TRBJ2-5, with D possibly being TRBD1 or TRBD2 (5 bases each). CDR1 SGHTA and CDR2 FQGTGA come from the germline V gene. This CDR3 is built from 13 residues. V was pared by 5 bases and J by 5 bases, with 12 bases between. The CDR3 DNA reads TGTGCCAGCAGCCCAGGGACCGGGGAGACCCAGTACTTC. Translation gives CASSPGTGETQYF. The whole variable domain, remainder taken from reference TRBV7-3 and TRBJ2-5, is GAGVSQTPSNKVTEKGKYVELRCDPISGHTALYWYRQSLGQGPEFLIYFQGTGAADDSGLPNDRFFAVRPEGSVSTLKIQRTERGDSAVYLCASSPGTGETQYFGPGTRLLVL.

This clone came up a few times. The genes are TRBV7-8 and TRBJ2-1; D may be TRBD2 (5 bases). V gave up 0 bases and J gave up 9 bases, with 18 bases separating them. The germline V gene has CDR1 SGHVS and CDR2 FQNEAQ. This CDR3 is 16 amino acids long. The CDR3 nucleotides are TGTGCCAGCAGCTTAGCGGGTCCGGCCAGCGAGGGTGAGCAGTTCTTC. Amino acid sequence: CASSLAGPASEGEQFF.

This clone was picked up a small number of times. The chain carries TRBV19 and TRBJ2-7; 7 bases agree with TRBD2. The CDR3 has 14 amino acids. Germline CDR1 and CDR2: LNHDA and SQIVND (reference sequence). Losses at the gene ends were 5 bases for V and 3 bases for J; bases not matched to a gene: 7. CDR3 bases: TGTGCCAGTAGTGCTCGCGGGGGAATCTACGAGCAGTACTTC. Translated, it gives CASSARGGIYEQYF.

This clone showed up just a few times. The chain couples TRBV18 to TRBJ2-7, with a weak D call TRBD2 (5 bases). The length of the CDR3 is 19 residues. The V end lost 6 bases, the J end lost 1 base, and 28 bases lay between the germline ends. Germline CDR1 and CDR2: KGHSH and LQKENI. CDR3 in amino acids: CASSQRAGFLTGNSYEQYF. As DNA, the CDR3 is TGTGCCAGCTCGCAAAGAGCCGGGTTCCTAACGGGAAATTCCTACGAGCAGTACTTC.

This clone was seen only a few times. This chain links TRBV11-2 with TRBJ1-1; D not certain. The germline V gene has CDR1 SGHAT and CDR2 FQNNGV. This CDR3 is built from 12 residues. V was clipped by 5 bases and J by 8 bases, with 12 bases between them. The CDR3 protein is CASSQDWGEAFF. The CDR3, as DNA: TGTGCCAGCAGCCAGGACTGGGGAGAAGCTTTCTTT.

This clone occurred a few times. The J gene is TRBJ1-6, the V gene TRBV28; no firm D call. Germline V gene lookup returns CDR1 MDHEN and CDR2 SYDVKM. The CDR3 length is 15 residues. V was trimmed by 5 bases and J by 6 bases, leaving 14 bases between them. The CDR3 region has the DNA TGTGCCAGCAGTAACCCGGAGGGAGCTAATTCACCCCTCCACTTT. This encodes CASSNPEGANSPLHF.

This clone was recorded a few times. The chain joins TRBV5-1 to TRBJ2-5; TRBD1 aligns across 9 bases. Per germline, CDR1 SGHRS and CDR2 YFSETQ. V lost 7 bases, J lost 5 bases, and 6 bases stayed unmatched. This CDR3 comprises 13 residues. The CDR3 bases are TGCGCCAGCTCATGGACAGGGGCGGAGACCCAGTACTTC. Translating it yields CASSWTGAETQYF.

V usage is TRBV28 and J usage is TRBJ1-2, with TRBD1 matching over 7 bases. The CDR3 extends over 12 amino acids. With V trimmed by 6 bases and J by 6 bases, 4 bases remained unmatched. Germline V gene data show CDR1 as MDHEN and CDR2 as SYDVKM. The CDR3 region is CASSAQGNGYTF. CDR3 nucleotides: TGTGCCAGCAGCGCACAGGGGAATGGCTACACCTTC.

The CDR3 loop reads CASSEQLAGGEQYF. CDR3 DNA sequence: TGTGCCAGCAGTGAACAACTAGCGGGGGGCGAGCAGTACTTC. The chain is built from TRBV2 and TRBJ2-7, with 12 positions matching TRBD2. The V gene end was trimmed by 2 bases and the J gene end by 6 bases; junction bases not matched to a gene: 2. Germline V CDR1 and CDR2: SNHLY, FYNNEI. The CDR3 sequence is 14 residues long.

This clone was counted between two and nine times. Other nucleotide sequences in the sample specify the same CDR3. The chain links TRBV5-1 to TRBJ1-1; D unclear. In germline, CDR1 is SGHRS, CDR2 YFSETQ. CDR3 size: 14 residues. V shed 3 bases and J shed 2 bases, with 11 bases lying between them. The chain's CDR3 is CASSSGQANTEAFF. In DNA, the CDR3 is TGCGCCAGCAGCTCTGGCCAAGCCAACACTGAAGCTTTCTTT. Supplemented by reference TRBV5-1 and TRBJ1-1, the full variable domain reads KAGVTQTPRYLIKTRGQQVTLSCSPISGHRSVSWYQQTPGQGLQFLFEYFSETQRNKGNFPGRFSGRQFSNSRSEMNVSTLELGDSALYLCASSSGQANTEAFFGQGTRLTVV.

The chain joins TRBV28 to TRBJ2-5, with TRBD2 matching over 7 bases. This CDR3 is 14 amino acids long. With 5 bases clipped from V and 0 bases from J, the junction kept 3 bases outside the gene matches. Germline V gives CDR1 MDHEN, CDR2 SYDVKM. In nucleotides, the CDR3 is TGTGCCAGCAGTCCACTAGCGTACCAAGAGACCCAGTACTTC. It yields the protein CASSPLAYQETQYF.